These 2 T cell receptor beta chains were sequenced from one sample in a study of control samples from healthy donors and cancer patients. The repertoire was sequenced with immunoSEQ multiplex PCR; TCRdb's copy has only in-frame clones and lacks some. This sample has 95,000 to 150,000 clones, with approximately 89% found just once. Input material: blood. The origin of the receptors is a man aged 60 to 75 in good health.

The rearrangement joins TRBV5-1 to TRBJ2-1; D remains ambiguous. This CDR3 is built from 16 residues. Trimming took off 0 bases at V and 9 bases at J, with 19 bases between the two ends. Per the germline V gene, CDR1 is SGHRS and CDR2 is YFSETQ. The CDR3 spells CASSLVVGHGSGEQFF. Written as DNA, the CDR3 is TGCGCCAGCAGCTTGGTGGTCGGCCATGGGTCCGGTGAGCAGTTCTTC.

Remarks on this clone: This sample also contains other DNA sequences that code for the same CDR3. This chain joins TRBV6-5 and TRBJ2-7, with a weak D call TRBD1 (5 bases). CDR3 length: 15 residues. Germline V gene sequence: CDR1 MNHEY, CDR2 SVGAGI. V lost 0 bases and J lost 0, with 9 bases in between. As DNA, the CDR3 is TGTGCCAGCAGTTACTCGACAGCTAGCTCCTACGAGCAGTACTTC. Translated, it gives CASSYSTASSYEQYF.